Below are 9 T cell receptor beta chains sequenced from a single sample in a study of blood T cell repertoires in COVID-19. Assay: immunoSEQ multiplex PCR; the TCRdb copy retains only in-frame clones and omits some. The sample lists some 150,000 clones; approximately 80% were seen once. Material: PBMCs or T cells enriched from blood (not recorded which). Receptors originate from a woman aged 18-29 years who had been exposed to COVID-19.

The V call is TRBV4-3, the J call TRBJ2-1; possible D gene TRBD2, 6 bases. Germline-derived CDR1 and CDR2 are LGHNA and YSLEER. CDR3 length equals 18 residues. Trimming removed 4 bases at V and 5 bases at J, with 24 bases between. CDR3 protein: CASSLIYGTPLPHNEQFF. The DNA of the CDR3 is TGCGCCAGCAGCCTCATCTACGGGACTCCTTTGCCCCACAATGAGCAGTTCTTC.

Only one count was recorded for this clone. The chain employs TRBV5-4 and TRBJ2-7, with unresolved D. The CDR3 is 13 residues long. Germline V gene data show CDR1 as SGHNT and CDR2 as YYREEE (reference sequence). V lost 4 bases and J 3 bases, leaving 11 bases between the germline ends. CDR3 nucleotides: TGTGCCAGCAGCCCCTGGAGAGGCTACGAGCAGTACTTC. It translates to CASSPWRGYEQYF.

V usage is TRBV7-9 and J usage is TRBJ2-5; D call uncertain. Germline-derived CDR1 and CDR2 are SEHNR and FQNEAQ (reference sequence). The length of the CDR3 is 15 residues. Trimming stripped 1 base from V and 1 base from J, with 10 bases between. CDR3 DNA: TGTGCCAGCAGCTTAGTGTATGCGGTCCAAGAGACCCAGTACTTC. This codes for CASSLVYAVQETQYF.

The chain recombines TRBV7-8 with TRBJ2-7; possibly TRBD2 for D (6 bases). This CDR3 has 15 residues. V lost 1 base and J 3 bases, leaving 13 bases between the germline ends. Germline CDR1 is SGHVS and CDR2 is FQNEAQ. The CDR3 nucleotides read TGTGCCAGCAGCTTAGTCGGGAGCACACGCTACGAGCAGTACTTC. Encoded protein: CASSLVGSTRYEQYF.

This sequence joins TRBV6-5 and TRBJ1-3; TRBD1 agrees at 7 bases. In germline, CDR1 is MNHEY, CDR2 SVGAGI. The CDR3 extends over 14 amino acids. V lost 6 bases, J lost 1 base, and 3 bases stayed unmatched. In DNA, the CDR3 is TGTGCCAGCAGGTCACAGGGGTCTGGAAACACCATATATTTT. Residues: CASRSQGSGNTIYF.

This clone was seen a few times. This CDR3 is also generated by other DNA sequences in the sample. The V gene is TRBV28, the J gene TRBJ1-5; weak D call: TRBD1 (6 bases). The V end lost 1 base, the J end lost 4 bases, and 11 bases lay between the germline ends. There are 15 residues in the CDR3. In germline, CDR1 is MDHEN, CDR2 SYDVKM. CDR3 nucleotides: TGTGCCAGCAGTTTATCAGGGGCCAGGAATCAGCCCCAGCATTTT. It specifies CASSLSGARNQPQHF.

This clone was observed a handful of times. This sequence joins TRBV4-1 and TRBJ2-1; D perhaps matches TRBD2 (6 bases). The ends were cut back, 4 bases at V and 4 bases at J, with 14 bases in the middle. Germline CDR1 MGHRA, CDR2 YSYEKL. This CDR3 comprises 15 residues. The chain's CDR3 is CASSPPEGLYNEQFF. CDR3 in DNA: TGCGCCAGCAGCCCCCCGGAGGGCCTTTACAATGAGCAGTTCTTC.

J is TRBJ2-7 and V is TRBV28, with 8 bases matching TRBD2. V was clipped by 4 bases and J by 1 base; unmatched bases: 6. Germline CDR1 is MDHEN and CDR2 is SYDVKM. The CDR3 extends over 15 amino acids. The CDR3 protein is CASSSAGGGSYEQYF. DNA for the CDR3: TGTGCCAGCAGTTCCGCGGGGGGTGGTTCCTACGAGCAGTACTTC. Supplemented by reference TRBV28 and TRBJ2-7, the full variable domain reads DVKVTQSSRYLVKRTGEKVFLECVQDMDHENMFWYRQDPGLGLRLIYFSYDVKMKEKGDIPEGYSVSREKKERFSLILESASTNQTSMYLCASSSAGGGSYEQYFGPGTRLTVT.

The chain couples TRBV11-3 to TRBJ2-1; 10 bases align to TRBD2. The germline gives CDR1 SGHNT, CDR2 YENEEA. V lost 0 bases and J lost 3; bases outside the gene matches: 11. The CDR3 covers 19 residues. The CDR3 DNA reads TGTGCCAGCAGCTTAGATCTAAGGGCTAGCGGGAGTATCTACAATGAGCAGTTCTTC. It yields the protein CASSLDLRASGSIYNEQFF.